This T cell receptor (beta chain) is drawn from a study of metastatic and nonmetastatic thyroid tumors. TCRdb redid the clone calls on the PCR reads using MiXCR. Here the sample spans approximately 16,000 clones, about 26% being singletons. The entire patient cohort was treatment-naive prior to thyroid surgery. The V end was cut by 4 bases, the J end by 1 base, with 9 bases between. The CDR3 spans 13 residues. Germline V lookup: CDR1 SGHRS, CDR2 YFSETQ. Sample: blood. The V gene is TRBV5-1, the J gene TRBJ2-7, with unresolved D. This clonotype was obtained from a male donor with papillary thyroid cancer or a benign thyroid nodule (not recorded which). Some clones in this sample may be carry-over from other donors' samples. The CDR3 is CASSPDNSYEQYF. CDR3 coding DNA: TGCGCCAGCAGCCCAGACAATTCCTACGAGCAGTACTTC.